These 7 T cell receptor beta chains share one sample of origin, sequenced in a study of post-analysis software for immune sequencing data. Study-level findings and limits: TRBV5-6, TRBV5-1 and TRBV20-1 were among four or five TRBV segments more frequent in patients than controls.

Every TCR beta cDNA library bore unique molecular identifiers. A single record per CDR3 protein comes from TCRdb applying MiXCR to the PCR reads. The data show a few hundred thousand distinct CDR3 sequences, 36% seen once. Their antigens are not known. Sequencing was done on a sample of blood. Every receptor here comes from a girl aged 5-17 years with multiple sclerosis.

This clonotype was detected many times. The chain links TRBV29-1 to TRBJ2-3; possibly TRBD1 for D (6 bases). Germline V gene sequence: CDR1 SQVTM, CDR2 ANQGSEA. With 7 bases removed from V and 4 bases from J, the gap between germline ends came to 18 bases. The CDR3 totals 14 residues. CDR3 nucleotides: TGCAGCGCTCGAGCAAGGGCAGGGGCAGATACGCAGTATTTT. Encoded protein: CSARARAGADTQYF.

This clonotype was detected a few times. The chain combines TRBV11-2 with TRBJ1-1; 8 bases align to TRBD1. CDR3 length: 15 amino acids. Germline trimming cut 3 bases from V and 4 bases from J; bases unmatched to any gene: 7. Per the germline V gene, CDR1 is SGHAT and CDR2 is FQNNGV. CDR3 nucleotide sequence: TGTGCCAGCAGCTTGGAGCCGGGACAGGTCACTGAAGCTTTCTTT. This translates into CASSLEPGQVTEAFF.

This clonotype has a count of ten or more. CDR3 coding DNA: TGCGCCAGCAGCCCGGCAGGCTCCCGCACAGATACGCAGTATTTT. Its protein product is CASSPAGSRTDTQYF. V usage is TRBV5-1 and J usage is TRBJ2-3; D remains unclear. CDR3 size: 15 residues. The germline V gene encodes CDR1 SGHRS and CDR2 YFSETQ. V was pared by 4 bases and J by 1 base, with 13 bases between.

This clonotype was observed many times. The chain recombines TRBV20-1 with TRBJ2-5; 7 bases agree with TRBD2. The CDR3 is 16 residues long. V lost 0 bases to trimming and J lost 0 bases; unmatched junction nucleotides: 7. CDR1 and CDR2 (germline): DFQATT, SNEGSKA (reference sequence). The CDR3 bases are TGCAGTGCTAGAGATGGCGGCGGGGGTTACCAAGAGACCCAGTACTTC. It yields the protein CSARDGGGGYQETQYF.

This clonotype appeared many times. The chain links TRBV28 to TRBJ2-7; TRBD2 matches 11 bases. CDR1 is MDHEN, CDR2 SYDVKM, per germline. CDR3 length: 15 amino acids. Losses at the gene ends were 6 bases for V and 7 bases for J; bases not matched to a gene: 11. The CDR3 loop is CASRPGGTSGREQYF. The DNA for the CDR3 is TGTGCCAGCAGACCGGGCGGGACTAGCGGCCGTGAGCAGTACTTC.

The gene calls are TRBV6-5 and TRBJ1-2; a possible D gene is TRBD1 (5 bases). The CDR3 length is 16 residues. CDR1 is MNHEY and CDR2 is SVGAGI in the germline V gene. Trimming removed 6 bases at V and 3 bases at J, with 20 bases between. The CDR3 spells CASSPGAGSPDYGYTF. The CDR3 DNA reads as TGTGCCAGCAGCCCCGGGGCAGGGAGTCCCGACTATGGCTACACCTTC.

This clonotype was seen only a few times. The V gene is TRBV4-1, the J gene TRBJ2-2; 8 nucleotides align to TRBD1. V gave up 4 bases and J gave up 0 bases; unmatched junction bases: 4. Germline values: CDR1 MGHRA, CDR2 YSYEKL. The CDR3 runs to 16 residues. CDR3 DNA sequence: TGCGCCAGCAGCCCCCTGGGACAGGCGAACACCGGGGAGCTGTTTTTT. It is translated as CASSPLGQANTGELFF.